Given below is one TCR beta chain in context. What it recognizes is unknown. The data are from a study of T cell responses to AZD1222 COVID-19 vaccine. V gave up 7 bases and J gave up 3 bases, with 6 bases separating them. The germline V gene has CDR1 MNHEY and CDR2 SVGAGI. This CDR3 is built from 11 residues. Clones were read by immunoSEQ multiplex PCR, and TCRdb kept only the in-frame ones, dropping some. The sample includes 65,000 to 70,000 clones, about 90% of them seen just once. Overall study results and limits: Repertoire samples came only from after the peak T cell response.

This TCR was recovered from an adult in good health. The specimen comprised peripheral blood, sampled on day 0 of AZD1222 vaccination. V and J are TRBV6-5 and TRBJ1-1; no clear D. In nucleotides, the CDR3 is TGTGCCAGCACTAGGGACACTGAAGCTTTCTTT. Amino acid sequence: CASTRDTEAFF.